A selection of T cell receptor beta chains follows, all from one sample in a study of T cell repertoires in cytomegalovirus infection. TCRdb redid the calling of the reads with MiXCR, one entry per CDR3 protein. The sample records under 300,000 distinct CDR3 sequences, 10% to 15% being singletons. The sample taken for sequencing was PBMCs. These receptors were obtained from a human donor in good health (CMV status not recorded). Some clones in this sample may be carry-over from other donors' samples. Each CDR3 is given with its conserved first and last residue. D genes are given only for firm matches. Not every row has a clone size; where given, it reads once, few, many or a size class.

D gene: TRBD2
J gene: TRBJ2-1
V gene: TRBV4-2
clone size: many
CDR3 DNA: TGTGCCAGCAGCCCAGGAACTAGCGGGGGGTACAATGAGCAGTTCTTC
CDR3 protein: CASSPGTSGGYNEQFF

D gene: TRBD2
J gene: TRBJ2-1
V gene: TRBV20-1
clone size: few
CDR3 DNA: TGCAGTGCTAGAGATCGGCTAGCGGGGGGCCTCTCCTACAATGAGCAGTTCTTC
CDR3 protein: CSARDRLAGGLSYNEQFF

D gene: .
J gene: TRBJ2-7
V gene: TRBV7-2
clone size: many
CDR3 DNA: TGTGCCAGCAGCTATGTATCAGGGAAGGACGAGCAGTACTTC
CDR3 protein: CASSYVSGKDEQYF

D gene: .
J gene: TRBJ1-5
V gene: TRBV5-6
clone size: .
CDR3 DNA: TGTGCCAGCAGCTCTGGGGGCCCGGATCAGCCCCAGCATTTT
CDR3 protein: CASSSGGPDQPQHF

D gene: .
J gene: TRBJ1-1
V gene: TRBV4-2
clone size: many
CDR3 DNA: TGTGCCAGCAGCCAAGGGGATGAAAATCGAGCTTTCTTT
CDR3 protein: CASSQGDENRAFF

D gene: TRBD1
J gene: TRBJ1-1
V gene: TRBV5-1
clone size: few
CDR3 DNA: TGCGCCAGCAGCCAGAAGCGACAGGGGCCGATGAACACTGAAGCTTTCTTT
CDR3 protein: CASSQKRQGPMNTEAFF

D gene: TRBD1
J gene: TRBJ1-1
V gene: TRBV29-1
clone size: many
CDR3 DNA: TGCAGCGTGGGGACAGGGGGGAACACTGAAGCTTTCTTT
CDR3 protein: CSVGTGGNTEAFF

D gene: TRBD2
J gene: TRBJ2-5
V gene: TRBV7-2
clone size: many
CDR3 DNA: TGTGCCAGCAGCTTAGGTCTAGCGGGGGGGGGTGGGGAGACCCAGTACTTC
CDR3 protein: CASSLGLAGGGGETQYF

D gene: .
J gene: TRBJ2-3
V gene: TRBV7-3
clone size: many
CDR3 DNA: TGTGCCAGCAGCTTAAACGAAGGAGATACGCAGTATTTT
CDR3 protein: CASSLNEGDTQYF

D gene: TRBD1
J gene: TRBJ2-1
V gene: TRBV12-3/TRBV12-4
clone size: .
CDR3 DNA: TGTGCCAGCAGTCCCCCGGGACAGGGGTACAATGAGCAGTTCTTC
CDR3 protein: CASSPPGQGYNEQFF

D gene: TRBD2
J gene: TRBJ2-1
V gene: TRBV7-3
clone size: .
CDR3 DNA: TGTGCCAGCAGTATAGCGGGAGATAATGAGCAGTTCTTC
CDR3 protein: CASSIAGDNEQFF

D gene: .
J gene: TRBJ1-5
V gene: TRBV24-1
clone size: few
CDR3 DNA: TGTGCCACCAGTGATTCGGGCGGGAGCAATCAGCCCCAGCATTTT
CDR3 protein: CATSDSGGSNQPQHF

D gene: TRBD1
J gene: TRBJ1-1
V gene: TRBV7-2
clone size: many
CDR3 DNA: TGTGCCAGCAGTTTGGACAGGGGAGGGGTATTAAACACTGAAGCTTTCTTT
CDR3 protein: CASSLDRGGVLNTEAFF

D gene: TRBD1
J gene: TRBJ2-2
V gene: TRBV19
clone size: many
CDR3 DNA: TGTGCCAGTAGTTCTCAGAGGGACAGAAGCACCGGGGAGCTGTTTTTT
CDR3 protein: CASSSQRDRSTGELFF

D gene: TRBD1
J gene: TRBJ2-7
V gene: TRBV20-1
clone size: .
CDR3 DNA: TGCAGTGCTAGGGAACCGGGCCGGGACAGGGCCTCCTACGAGCAGTACTTC
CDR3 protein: CSAREPGRDRASYEQYF

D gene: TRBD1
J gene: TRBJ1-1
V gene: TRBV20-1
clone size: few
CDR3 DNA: TGCAGTGCTCTTCAGGGGGCGAGGACTGAAGCTTTCTTT
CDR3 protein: CSALQGARTEAFF

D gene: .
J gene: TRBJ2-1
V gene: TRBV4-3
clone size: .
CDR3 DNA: TGCGCCAGCAGCCATGCTGGAAAAAGCTCCTACAATGAGCAGTTCTTC
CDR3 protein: CASSHAGKSSYNEQFF

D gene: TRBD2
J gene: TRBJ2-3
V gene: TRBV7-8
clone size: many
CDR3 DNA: TGTGCCAGCACAGGACTAGCGGGAGATCATGTTACGCAGTATTTT
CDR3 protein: CASTGLAGDHVTQYF

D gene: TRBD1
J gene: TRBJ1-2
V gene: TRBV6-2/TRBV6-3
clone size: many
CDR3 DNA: TGTGCCAGCAGTCACGACAGGGATTACTATGGCTACACCTTC
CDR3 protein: CASSHDRDYYGYTF

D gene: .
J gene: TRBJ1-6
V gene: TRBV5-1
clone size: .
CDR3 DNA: TGCGCCAGCAGCTTGGTGTTAGGAGATTCACCCCTCCACTTT
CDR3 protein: CASSLVLGDSPLHF

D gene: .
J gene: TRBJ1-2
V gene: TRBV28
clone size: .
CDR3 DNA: TGTGCCAGCAGTTTACAGTCTTATGGCTACACCTTC
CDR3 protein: CASSLQSYGYTF

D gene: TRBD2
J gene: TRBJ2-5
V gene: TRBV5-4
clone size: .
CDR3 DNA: TGTGCCAGCAGCTGGTGGACTAGCGGGAGTATGGAGACCCAGTACTTC
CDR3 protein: CASSWWTSGSMETQYF

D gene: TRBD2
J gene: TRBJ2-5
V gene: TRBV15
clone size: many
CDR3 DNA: TGTGCCACCAGCAGAGGCAAGGCGGGGGGTAGTGAGACCCAGTACTTC
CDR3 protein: CATSRGKAGGSETQYF

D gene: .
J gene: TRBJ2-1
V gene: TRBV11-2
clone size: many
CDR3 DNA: TGTGCCAGCAGCTTAGAAGAACAGGGCACCTACAATGAGCAGTTCTTC
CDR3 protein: CASSLEEQGTYNEQFF

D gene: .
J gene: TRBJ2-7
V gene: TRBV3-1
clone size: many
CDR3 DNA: TGTGCCAGCAGCCAAGATCTAACTACCTACGAGCAGTACTTC
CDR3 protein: CASSQDLTTYEQYF

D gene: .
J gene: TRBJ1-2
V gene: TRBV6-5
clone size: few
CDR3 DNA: TGTGCCACCGCTCGCGCCCCATCGGACTATGGCTACACCTTC
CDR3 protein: CATARAPSDYGYTF

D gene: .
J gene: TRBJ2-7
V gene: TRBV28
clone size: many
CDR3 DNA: TGTGCCAGCACCCTCGGGACTTCAGGCCTCGAGCAGTACTTC
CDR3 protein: CASTLGTSGLEQYF

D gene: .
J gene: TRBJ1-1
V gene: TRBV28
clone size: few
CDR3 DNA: TGTGCCGGTATGGGGGGGGTAGGGATGGCTTTCTTT
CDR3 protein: CAGMGGVGMAFF

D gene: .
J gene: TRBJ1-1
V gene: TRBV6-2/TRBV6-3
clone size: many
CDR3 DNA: TGTGCCAGCAGTTACGGGGCCAGGGGAATGAACACTGAAGCTTTCTTT
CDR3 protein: CASSYGARGMNTEAFF

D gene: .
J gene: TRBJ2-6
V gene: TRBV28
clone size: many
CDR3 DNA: TGTGCCAGCAGTTCTCTGGGGGCGCGGGGGGCCAACGTCCTGACTTTC
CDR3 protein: CASSSLGARGANVLTF

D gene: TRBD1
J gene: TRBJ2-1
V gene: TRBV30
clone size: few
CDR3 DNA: TGTGCCTGGAGCATACAGGGGGCTACCAATGAGCAGTTCTTC
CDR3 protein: CAWSIQGATNEQFF

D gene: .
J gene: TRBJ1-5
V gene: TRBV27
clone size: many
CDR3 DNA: TGTGCCAGCAGCTTAAACAGAGGCGATCAGCCCCAGCATTTT
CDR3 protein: CASSLNRGDQPQHF

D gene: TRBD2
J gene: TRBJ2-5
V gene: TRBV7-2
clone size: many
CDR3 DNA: TGTGCCAGCAGCCTGGCGGGGGGCCAAGAGACCCAGTACTTC
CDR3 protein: CASSLAGGQETQYF

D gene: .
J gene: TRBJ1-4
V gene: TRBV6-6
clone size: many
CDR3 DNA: TGTGCCAGCAGTACCGGGTCCAGGACTAATGAAAAACTGTTTTTT
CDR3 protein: CASSTGSRTNEKLFF

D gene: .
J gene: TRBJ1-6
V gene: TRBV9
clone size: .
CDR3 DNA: TGTGCCAGCACCCGAGACAGTCGAGGGGATAATTCACCCCTCCACTTT
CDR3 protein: CASTRDSRGDNSPLHF

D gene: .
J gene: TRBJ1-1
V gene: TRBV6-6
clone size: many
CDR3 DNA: TGTGCCAGCAGCCCTCTGGGGGGCTGGAACACTGAAGCTTTCTTT
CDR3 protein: CASSPLGGWNTEAFF

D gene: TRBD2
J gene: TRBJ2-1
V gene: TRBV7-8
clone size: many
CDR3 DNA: TGTGCCAGCAGCTTAGCTGGGACTAGCGGGAGAAACGGGCAGTTCTTC
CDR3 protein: CASSLAGTSGRNGQFF

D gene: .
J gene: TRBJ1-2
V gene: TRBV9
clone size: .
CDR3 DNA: TGTGCCAGCAGCGTAGAGTGGGGTAACTATGGCTACACCTTC
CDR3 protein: CASSVEWGNYGYTF

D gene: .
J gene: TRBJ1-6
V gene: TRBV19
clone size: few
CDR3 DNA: TGTGCCAGTAGTATAGTAGGGGCCGGCCGGAGGAATTCACCCCTCCACTTT
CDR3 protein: CASSIVGAGRRNSPLHF

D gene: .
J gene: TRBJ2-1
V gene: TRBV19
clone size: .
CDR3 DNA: TGTGCCAGTAGCGCCCAACAGTTCAATGAGCAGTTCTTC
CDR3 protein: CASSAQQFNEQFF

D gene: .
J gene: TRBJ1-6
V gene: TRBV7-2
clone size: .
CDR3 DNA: TGTGCCAGCGGGAGCTCATATAATTCACTCCTCCACTTT
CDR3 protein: CASGSSYNSLLHF

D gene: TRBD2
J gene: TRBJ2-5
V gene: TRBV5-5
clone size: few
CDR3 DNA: TGTGCCAGCAGCCCCGGACTAGCGGTACTTTCAGAGACCCAGTACTTC
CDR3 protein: CASSPGLAVLSETQYF

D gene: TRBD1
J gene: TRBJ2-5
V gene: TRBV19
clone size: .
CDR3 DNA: TGTGCCAGTAGTACGGGACAGGGGAGCACCCAGTACTTC
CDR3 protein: CASSTGQGSTQYF

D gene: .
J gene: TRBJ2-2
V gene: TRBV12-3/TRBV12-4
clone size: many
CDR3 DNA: TGTGCCAGCAGTTACGGACGGACCCCGGCCGGCACCGGGGAGCTGTTTTTT
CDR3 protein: CASSYGRTPAGTGELFF

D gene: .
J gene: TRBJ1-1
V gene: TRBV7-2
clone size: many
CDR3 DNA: TGTGCCAGCAGCTTAGAATTGATAAGTTGGACTGAAGCTTTCTTT
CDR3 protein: CASSLELISWTEAFF

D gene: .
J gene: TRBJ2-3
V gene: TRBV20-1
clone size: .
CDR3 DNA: TGCAGTGCACTGGACATTGTGAACACAGATACGCAGTATTTT
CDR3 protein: CSALDIVNTDTQYF

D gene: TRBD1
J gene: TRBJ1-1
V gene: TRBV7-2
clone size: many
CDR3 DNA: TGTGCCAGCAGCTTACGGGCCCCTGACAGGGTCCGATTGGCCGAGGCTTTCTTT
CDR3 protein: CASSLRAPDRVRLAEAFF

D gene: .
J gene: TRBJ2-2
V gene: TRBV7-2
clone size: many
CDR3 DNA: TGTGCCAGCAGCTTAGGCCGGGACGGGGAGCTGTTTTTT
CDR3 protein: CASSLGRDGELFF

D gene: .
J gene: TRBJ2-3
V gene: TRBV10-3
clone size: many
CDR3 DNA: TGTGCCATCAGGAGGGGACTGAGCACAGATACGCAGTATTTT
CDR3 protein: CAIRRGLSTDTQYF

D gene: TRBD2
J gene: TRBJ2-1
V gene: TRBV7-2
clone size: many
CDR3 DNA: TGTGCCAGCAGCTTACAGCGGGGGTACAATGAGCAGTTCTTC
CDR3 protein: CASSLQRGYNEQFF

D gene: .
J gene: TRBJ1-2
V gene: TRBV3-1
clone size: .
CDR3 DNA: TGTGCCAGCAGCCAAGATAGGCCAGGCTATGGCTACACCTTC
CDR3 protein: CASSQDRPGYGYTF

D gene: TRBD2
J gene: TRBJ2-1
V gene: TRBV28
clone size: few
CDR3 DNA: TGTGCCAGCAGTTCCCCGGCGGCTAGCGGCTACCACAATGAGCAGTTCTTC
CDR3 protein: CASSSPAASGYHNEQFF